This T cell receptor (beta chain) derives from a study of post-analysis software for immune sequencing data. Study outcomes and limitations: In patients, TRBV5-6, TRBV5-1 and TRBV20-1 belonged to five TRBV segments found more frequently than in controls. Samples from a shared batch, those prepared together, strongly co-clustered by F measure.

This clonotype was detected a few times. The antigen is unknown. Unique molecular identifiers had been added to the TCR beta cDNA libraries. T cells numbering roughly 0.85 to 10 million gave rise to a few hundred thousand cDNA molecules. TCRdb re-analysed the PCR reads in MiXCR, keeping a single row per CDR3 protein. The data show roughly 400,000 distinct CDR3 sequences, 35% to 45% seen once. CDR3 length equals 13 residues. V shed 3 bases and J shed 4 bases, with 8 bases lying between them. CDR1 and CDR2 from the germline V gene are SGHVS and FNYEAQ. What was sequenced was blood. This TCR derives from a girl aged 2 to 9 with multiple sclerosis. The chain combines TRBV7-6 with TRBJ2-3; TRBD1 is a possible D gene (6 bases). The CDR3, as DNA: TGTGCCAGCAGCTTCTCAGGGGCAGATACGCAGTATTTT. This sequence encodes CASSFSGADTQYF. The full variable domain, its missing parts supplied by reference TRBV7-6 and TRBJ2-3, is GAGVSQSPRYKVTKRGQDVALRCDPISGHVSLYWYRQALGQGPEFLTYFNYEAQQDKSGLPNDRFSAERPEGSISTLTIQRTEQRDSAMYRCASSFSGADTQYFGPGTRLTVL.